One T cell receptor (beta chain) is described in this entry. The antigen is undetermined. This sample is drawn from a study of blood T cells in healthy people across ages. Whole-study findings and limits: Per million T cells, TCR beta diversity dropped about linearly as age rose.

Losses at the gene ends were 4 bases for V and 4 bases for J; bases not matched to a gene: 8. The germline V gene encodes CDR1 SGHTA and CDR2 FQGNSA. This CDR3 region has 15 residues. For the second PCR, which ran for about 6 to 12 cycles, a sample-barcoded 5' primer and a J-beta primer mix were used. TCRdb analysed the 5' RACE reads with MiXCR anew, one entry per CDR3 protein. The table lists about a million distinct CDR3 sequences, roughly 47% of them singletons. Sample: blood. The sequence derives from a woman aged 55-70 years in good health. V and J are TRBV7-2 and TRBJ2-3; TRBD1 aligns across 7 bases. Here the CDR3 DNA reads TGTGCCAGCAGCTCGAGAACAGGGGTGGCAGATACGCAGTATTTT. It codes for CASSSRTGVADTQYF.